This T cell receptor beta chain came from a study of OX40 agonist ivuxolimab in advanced cancers. The overall study: A partial response was reached by three patients: one with hepatocellular carcinoma and two with cutaneous melanoma.

Germline V gene data show CDR1 as SGDLS and CDR2 as YYNGEE. The CDR3 is made up of 15 amino acids. Trimming cost V 1 base and J 5 bases; bases outside gene matches: 8. This clone appeared a few times. Measured with immunoSEQ multiplex PCR; TCRdb has only the in-frame clones, and not every one. There are roughly 41,000 clones in the sample; approximately 86% occur only once, and roughly 2.4% lies in the top ten. The clonotype originates from an adult with an advanced solid tumor such as melanoma, head and neck, liver or kidney cancer. Sequenced here: CD4+ or CD8+ T cells sorted from blood, sampled in a trial of the OX40 agonist ivuxolimab. V gene TRBV9 combines with J gene TRBJ2-5, with 7 bases identical to TRBD2. CDR3 in amino acids: CASSVRRGGGETQYF. The DNA of the CDR3 is TGTGCCAGCAGCGTACGGCGCGGGGGAGGGGAGACCCAGTACTTC.